This T cell receptor (beta chain) appears in the sequencing data of a study of blood T cell repertoires in COVID-19 (dated by TCRdb to about 2020). Background on the whole study: The collaborator samples originated in the United States, Italy and Spain and spanned the acute and convalescent phases of COVID-19. The prospective study material was composed of cDNA or gDNA derived from T cells, B-cell-depleted T cells, or PBMCs. Subjects who had been exposed to COVID-19, were actively infected with it, or had recovered from it provided the deeply sampled blood TCRbeta repertoires that made up the dataset. The repertoires were made available in a free public database intended to serve as a resource for research on the immune response to SARS-CoV-2. Samples came from the ongoing ImmuneRACE study (first 160 participants) plus 1,254 subjects from 6 global collaborators. A de-identified subject ID, COVID-19 status, age in years and sex were almost always included in the sample metadata. Where available, HLA class I and class II types were obtained from metadata supplied by the sample provider rather than from assay-based typing.

Study-level results and caveats: How much clinical and demographic metadata was included differed by source and by participant, and the metadata was provided uncurated.

One collaborating source in Seattle enrolled patients while the patients were actively infected and followed the patients over time throughout the course of disease. Whole blood was collected in K2EDTA tubes by collaborating institutions according to the institutions' own protocols. For TCRbeta analysis, collaborators shipped samples as frozen whole blood, isolated PBMCs, or DNA extracted from either of those sample types. TCRbeta CDR3 regions were amplified from genomic DNA by means of the immunoSEQ Assay, a bias-controlled multiplex PCR. The published analysis was carried out like this. Nucleated cell counts per sample were estimated from amplification of reference gene primers within the assay. To quantify the absolute abundance of each unique TCRbeta CDR3 rearrangement, sequence reads were collapsed and filtered. For each sample, productive Simpson clonality was calculated by taking the square root of Simpson's diversity index across productive rearrangements. The immuneACCESS repertoire file appears here via TCRdb, limited to in-frame rearrangements. These files lack a portion of the clones; in checked studies, under half of the deficit traces to unresolved V genes, and the cause of the others is not known. V, J and clone size derive from that table, while D and trimming were established from the DNA sequence. The sample records 89,000 or so clones, approximately 88% of which are singletons. The ten largest clones capture around 2.9% of the sample.

For this clone: Its antigen remains unidentified. No per-base quality is available; no much larger clone lies one base away.

For CDR1 and CDR2, the germline V gene lists LGHNA and YSLEER. The CDR3 runs 15 residues from the cysteine to the phenylalanine. The read is trimmed to its CDR3 DNA, 45 bases read in frame from base 1. The germline ends are 9 bases apart after V is trimmed by 1 base and J by 2 bases. The source material was peripheral blood. The sequence joins TRBV4-3 to TRBJ1-3, with TRBD1 perhaps the D gene, on 6 matching bases. This receptor was identified in a man aged 45-60 years with COVID-19, enrolled during active disease. The CDR3 amino acid sequence is: CASSQGGGPGNTIYF. The bases are TGCGCCAGCAGCCAAGGCGGGGGGCCTGGAAACACCATATATTTT.